This passage covers 3 T cell receptor beta chains from one sample sequenced in a study of cytomegalovirus exposure and HLA in healthy donors. The PCR contained 60 Vbeta and 13 Jbeta primers. Measured with immunoSEQ multiplex PCR; TCRdb has only the in-frame clones, and not every one. The repertoire holds about 190,000 clones, with 75% to 85% as singletons. The sample consisted of PBMCs. Source of these receptors: a woman in her 30s in good health and CMV-seronegative.

A single count supports this clone. V gene TRBV7-2 combines with J gene TRBJ2-7, with 9 bases fitting TRBD2. Germline V gene data show CDR1 as SGHTA and CDR2 as FQGNSA. The CDR3 length is 15 residues. V dropped 5 bases and J dropped 1; count of bases not matched to a gene: 6. CDR3 in DNA: TGTGCCAGCAGCCCAAGCGGGAGGTGGTCCTACGAGCAGTACTTC. Amino acid sequence: CASSPSGRWSYEQYF.

The rearrangement joins TRBV18 to TRBJ2-5; TRBD1 aligns across 8 bases. The end of the DNA aligns better with TRBJ2-7, so the J call may be wrong. This CDR3 is built from 18 residues. Germline V gene sequence: CDR1 KGHSH, CDR2 LQKENI. CDR3 coding DNA: TGTGCCAGCTCACCCTTGCCGCCGAGACAGGGGCAAACCTACGAGCAGTACTTC. Its translation is CASSPLPPRQGQTYEQYF.

The rearrangement joins TRBV28 to TRBJ1-3; 8 nucleotides align to TRBD1. Germline loops: CDR1 MDHEN, CDR2 SYDVKM. The CDR3 loop spans 16 amino acids. The ends lost 5 bases at V and 4 bases at J; junction bases unmatched: 10. CDR3 bases: TGTGCCAGCAGTGCGACAGGGGCCGGGACAGGAAACACCATATATTTT. Its protein is CASSATGAGTGNTIYF.